Listed below are T cell receptor beta chains from one sample, sequenced in a study of CD8 T cells in Susac syndrome. Via MiXCR, TCRdb re-called the immunoSEQ multiplex PCR reads, giving one row per CDR3 protein. The table lists fewer than 150,000 distinct CDR3 sequences, about 95% of them singletons. The material sequenced was CD8+ T cells from PBMCs. Receptors were obtained from a human donor with Susac syndrome. Both conserved end residues are trimmed from each CDR3.

TRBJ1-2,TRBV29-1,SVLEGHGYT
TRBJ1-1,TRBV12-3/TRBV12-4,ASRVGPNTEAF
TRBJ2-1,TRBV10-3,AISDTRETYNEQF
TRBJ2-2,TRBV24-1,ATQDRGELF
TRBJ1-2,TRBV14,ASSAFTGDPYGYT
TRBJ2-5,TRBV7-9,ASSGGETQY
TRBJ2-2,TRBV5-4,ASSLVAGELF
TRBJ2-1,TRBV4-1,ASSGTGVNEQF
TRBJ2-6,TRBV7-6,ASSPGRSGANVLT
TRBJ1-2,TRBV7-9,ASGKGLHDGYT
TRBJ2-7,TRBV6-5,AGKSTVYEQY
TRBJ2-3,TRBV7-9,ASSSYDRGGGTDTQY
TRBJ2-1,TRBV9,ASSASSYNEQF
TRBJ2-3,TRBV28,ASSQDRAEDTQY
TRBJ2-7,TRBV4-1,ASSQAGQGGWEQY
TRBJ2-2,TRBV7-9,ASSPPGGDANTGELF
TRBJ1-2,TRBV9,ASSVPDRGLDYGYT
TRBJ1-5,TRBV13,ASSPGRVQPQH
TRBJ1-5,TRBV7-9,ASSFDGQRWDQPQH
TRBJ2-1,TRBV29-1,SASWDEQF
TRBJ2-3,TRBV14,ASSQRTGTGRHDTQY
TRBJ2-7,TRBV5-1,ASSAKTGEQY
TRBJ2-2,TRBV12-5,ASGLPPRSGRYTGELF
TRBJ2-5,TRBV9,ASTESGSQETQY
TRBJ2-7,TRBV10-3,AISPTSGFYEQY
TRBJ2-3,TRBV9,ASRAGPSSTDTQY
TRBJ2-1,TRBV30,AWDGTGLNEQF
TRBJ1-5,TRBV5-6,ASSQGRQPQH
TRBJ1-2,TRBV15,ATSENRGNYGYT
TRBJ2-1,TRBV3-1,ASSRIGYDEQF
TRBJ1-4,TRBV7-2,ASRPMFGPGEKLF
TRBJ1-1,TRBV10-2,ASSTDRGTEAF
TRBJ1-2,TRBV30,AWSLRGGGYT
TRBJ2-1,TRBV7-9,ASYSYTGIGEQF
TRBJ2-7,TRBV28,ASSSPGTGSEQY
TRBJ1-2,TRBV29-1,SVAQWDKLGGYT
TRBJ2-2,TRBV2,ASEDKEENTGELF
TRBJ1-2,TRBV3-1,ASSRTLDRANILHGYT
TRBJ1-4,TRBV12-3/TRBV12-4,ASSPGEKLF
TRBJ2-5,TRBV4-1,ASSHLQETQY
TRBJ2-7,TRBV5-4,ASSFDSGGYEQY
TRBJ2-1,TRBV2,ASSDETYNEQF
TRBJ1-1,TRBV25-1,ASSEGDSGNTEAF
TRBJ2-2,TRBV18,ASSPGNGELF
TRBJ2-7,TRBV5-1,ASRGDSYEQY
TRBJ1-2,TRBV29-1,SVPRQEAYGYT
TRBJ2-1,TRBV2,ASRGDSSGEQF
TRBJ2-1,TRBV12-3/TRBV12-4,ASRNGASGTYNEQF
TRBJ1-4,TRBV5-1,ASSTLGGHEKLF
TRBJ2-1,TRBV4-2,ASSDPSGPASYNEQF
TRBJ2-7,TRBV29-1,SVPGTSGYEQY
TRBJ2-2,TRBV7-8,ASSSDSTGELF